A selection of T cell receptor beta chains follows, all from one sample in a study of cytomegalovirus exposure and HLA in healthy donors. The data were produced by immunoSEQ multiplex PCR, yet TCRdb's version contains in-frame clones alone and is incomplete. The sample lists 110,000 to 150,000 clones, about 80% seen once, with about 5% in the top ten. Sample: PBMCs. The receptors stem from a middle-aged man in good health and CMV-seronegative. CDR3s include the opening cysteine and the closing phenylalanine or tryptophan. The order of the fields is D gene, CDR3 length, clone size, J gene, V gene, CDR3 protein, CDR3 DNA. The D gene is left open where the match is weak. Some rows have no size entry. The others give once, few or many, or a class for an expanded clone.

d_call: TRBD1
cdr3_length: 16
clone_size: -
j_call: TRBJ1-4
v_call: TRBV9
cdr3_aa: CASSLSGGVKVEKLFF
cdr3_nt: TGTGCCAGCAGTCTTTCAGGGGGCGTAAAGGTTGAAAAACTGTTTTTT

d_call: -
cdr3_length: 14
clone_size: once
j_call: TRBJ1-6
v_call: TRBV18
cdr3_aa: CASSPDRKNSPLHF
cdr3_nt: TGTGCCAGCTCACCCGACAGGAAAAATTCACCCCTCCACTTT

d_call: -
cdr3_length: 17
clone_size: -
j_call: TRBJ1-6
v_call: TRBV28
cdr3_aa: CASSFRTDFYYNSPLHF
cdr3_nt: TGTGCCAGCAGTTTTCGGACAGACTTTTACTATAATTCACCCCTCCACTTT

d_call: TRBD1
cdr3_length: 17
clone_size: -
j_call: TRBJ2-4
v_call: TRBV2
cdr3_aa: CASIPGQGRVAKNIQYF
cdr3_nt: TGTGCCAGCATTCCGGGACAGGGAAGGGTAGCCAAAAACATTCAGTACTTC

d_call: TRBD1
cdr3_length: 17
clone_size: -
j_call: TRBJ2-5
v_call: TRBV5-1
cdr3_aa: CASSLAPNPGQKETQYF
cdr3_nt: TGCGCCAGCAGCTTGGCCCCCAACCCGGGACAGAAAGAGACCCAGTACTTC

d_call: TRBD1
cdr3_length: 17
clone_size: once
j_call: TRBJ1-5
v_call: TRBV7-2
cdr3_aa: CASSPRPGQGGGQPQHF
cdr3_nt: TGTGCCAGCAGCCCACGTCCGGGACAGGGGGGCGGTCAGCCCCAGCATTTT

d_call: -
cdr3_length: 15
clone_size: -
j_call: TRBJ1-5
v_call: TRBV5-8
cdr3_aa: CASSKGRVREQPQHF
cdr3_nt: TGTGCCAGCAGCAAAGGCAGGGTTAGGGAACAGCCCCAGCATTTT

d_call: -
cdr3_length: 16
clone_size: -
j_call: TRBJ2-7
v_call: TRBV21-1
cdr3_aa: CASSKSWDRIPYEQYF
cdr3_nt: TGTGCCAGCAGCAAAAGTTGGGACAGAATTCCCTACGAGCAGTACTTC

d_call: -
cdr3_length: 12
clone_size: -
j_call: TRBJ1-2
v_call: TRBV2
cdr3_aa: CASSADSYGYTF
cdr3_nt: TGTGCCAGCAGTGCGGACAGTTATGGCTACACCTTC

d_call: -
cdr3_length: 14
clone_size: -
j_call: TRBJ1-4
v_call: TRBV6-5
cdr3_aa: CASSIQGLGEKLFF
cdr3_nt: TGTGCCAGCAGTATTCAGGGGTTAGGCGAAAAACTGTTTTTT

d_call: -
cdr3_length: 14
clone_size: -
j_call: TRBJ2-2
v_call: TRBV29-1
cdr3_aa: CSVEGKTNTGELFF
cdr3_nt: TGCAGCGTTGAGGGCAAGACGAACACCGGGGAGCTGTTTTTT

d_call: -
cdr3_length: 14
clone_size: few
j_call: TRBJ1-2
v_call: TRBV5-6
cdr3_aa: CASRTGQANYGYTF
cdr3_nt: TGTGCCAGCAGAACGGGACAAGCAAACTATGGCTACACCTTC

d_call: TRBD1
cdr3_length: 12
clone_size: -
j_call: TRBJ1-1
v_call: TRBV30
cdr3_aa: CAWSTRTGPAFF
cdr3_nt: TGTGCCTGGAGTACCAGGACAGGGCCAGCTTTCTTT

d_call: TRBD1
cdr3_length: 15
clone_size: -
j_call: TRBJ1-1
v_call: TRBV14
cdr3_aa: CASSFRQGQMAEAFF
cdr3_nt: TGTGCCAGCAGCTTTCGACAGGGGCAAATGGCTGAAGCTTTCTTT

d_call: TRBD1
cdr3_length: 12
clone_size: -
j_call: TRBJ1-2
v_call: TRBV30
cdr3_aa: CAWRTGADGYTF
cdr3_nt: TGTGCCTGGAGGACAGGGGCAGATGGCTACACCTTC

d_call: -
cdr3_length: 15
clone_size: -
j_call: TRBJ2-5
v_call: TRBV4-3
cdr3_aa: CASSQDKDSRLEQYF
cdr3_nt: TGCGCCAGCAGCCAAGATAAGGACAGTCGTCTGGAGCAGTACTTC

d_call: -
cdr3_length: 13
clone_size: -
j_call: TRBJ2-1
v_call: TRBV27
cdr3_aa: CASSSTDHNEQFF
cdr3_nt: TGTGCCAGCAGCTCGACAGACCACAATGAGCAGTTCTTC

d_call: -
cdr3_length: 13
clone_size: -
j_call: TRBJ1-2
v_call: TRBV15
cdr3_aa: CATTLGGDYGYTF
cdr3_nt: TGTGCCACCACCCTGGGAGGGGACTATGGCTACACCTTC

d_call: -
cdr3_length: 14
clone_size: -
j_call: TRBJ2-2
v_call: TRBV6-4
cdr3_aa: CASSVDYLTGELFF
cdr3_nt: TGTGCCAGCAGTGTCGACTATCTCACCGGGGAGCTGTTTTTT

d_call: -
cdr3_length: 12
clone_size: -
j_call: TRBJ1-1
v_call: TRBV2
cdr3_aa: CASSRQNTEAFF
cdr3_nt: TGTGCCAGCAGTCGACAGAACACTGAAGCTTTCTTT

d_call: TRBD1
cdr3_length: 15
clone_size: -
j_call: TRBJ1-6
v_call: TRBV6-8
cdr3_aa: CASREGQGRNSPLHF
cdr3_nt: TGTGCCAGCAGGGAGGGACAGGGGCGAAATTCACCCCTCCACTTT

d_call: -
cdr3_length: 15
clone_size: -
j_call: TRBJ2-3
v_call: TRBV9
cdr3_aa: CASSPGGGVTDTQYF
cdr3_nt: TGTGCCAGCTCCCCCGGAGGCGGGGTAACAGATACGCAGTATTTT

d_call: -
cdr3_length: 14
clone_size: few
j_call: TRBJ2-5
v_call: TRBV27
cdr3_aa: CATPRDKVSETQYF
cdr3_nt: TGTGCCACCCCACGGGATAAGGTGAGTGAGACCCAGTACTTC

d_call: TRBD2
cdr3_length: 15
clone_size: -
j_call: TRBJ2-5
v_call: TRBV6-1
cdr3_aa: CASKSGGAGDETQYF
cdr3_nt: TGTGCCAGCAAGAGCGGGGGGGCGGGGGACGAGACCCAGTACTTC

d_call: TRBD1
cdr3_length: 13
clone_size: once
j_call: TRBJ1-2
v_call: TRBV6-1
cdr3_aa: CASRPTGVVGYTF
cdr3_nt: TGTGCCAGCAGACCGACAGGGGTCGTTGGCTACACCTTC

d_call: TRBD1
cdr3_length: 12
clone_size: -
j_call: TRBJ2-7
v_call: TRBV28
cdr3_aa: CASKDRVGEQYF
cdr3_nt: TGTGCCTCGAAGGACAGGGTTGGAGAGCAGTACTTC

d_call: -
cdr3_length: 13
clone_size: once
j_call: TRBJ1-2
v_call: TRBV14
cdr3_aa: CASSPGRLYGYTF
cdr3_nt: TGTGCCAGCAGCCCAGGCAGGCTCTATGGCTACACCTTC

d_call: TRBD1
cdr3_length: 14
clone_size: -
j_call: TRBJ2-7
v_call: TRBV10-3
cdr3_aa: CAISEDRGGYEQYF
cdr3_nt: TGTGCCATCAGTGAAGACAGGGGCGGGTACGAGCAGTACTTC

d_call: -
cdr3_length: 15
clone_size: few
j_call: TRBJ1-5
v_call: TRBV7-2
cdr3_aa: CASSSNRGSNQPQHF
cdr3_nt: TGTGCCAGCAGCTCGAACCGGGGTAGCAATCAGCCCCAGCATTTT

d_call: -
cdr3_length: 14
clone_size: -
j_call: TRBJ1-2
v_call: TRBV7-9
cdr3_aa: CASSVFVEYYGYTF
cdr3_nt: TGTGCCAGCAGCGTGTTTGTGGAGTACTATGGCTACACCTTC

d_call: -
cdr3_length: 15
clone_size: -
j_call: TRBJ2-2
v_call: TRBV5-1
cdr3_aa: CASSLVISNTGELFF
cdr3_nt: TGCGCCAGCAGCTTGGTTATTTCGAACACCGGGGAGCTGTTTTTT

d_call: -
cdr3_length: 12
clone_size: once
j_call: TRBJ1-2
v_call: TRBV2
cdr3_aa: CASSPSGYGYTF
cdr3_nt: TGTGCCAGCAGCCCTTCCGGGTATGGCTACACCTTC

d_call: -
cdr3_length: 14
clone_size: -
j_call: TRBJ2-3
v_call: TRBV10-1
cdr3_aa: CASSEARITDTQYF
cdr3_nt: TGCGCCAGCAGTGAGGCCAGAATCACAGATACGCAGTATTTT

d_call: -
cdr3_length: 13
clone_size: -
j_call: TRBJ2-5
v_call: TRBV9
cdr3_aa: CASSVARGETQYF
cdr3_nt: TGTGCCAGCAGCGTAGCTCGGGGAGAGACCCAGTACTTC

d_call: -
cdr3_length: 11
clone_size: -
j_call: TRBJ2-5
v_call: TRBV7-9
cdr3_aa: CASSLSKEQYF
cdr3_nt: TGTGCCAGCAGCTTATCCAAGGAGCAGTACTTC

d_call: -
cdr3_length: 15
clone_size: -
j_call: TRBJ2-2
v_call: TRBV10-2
cdr3_aa: CASIDPGESTGELFF
cdr3_nt: TGCGCCAGCATTGATCCAGGGGAGAGCACCGGGGAGCTGTTTTTT

d_call: -
cdr3_length: 13
clone_size: once
j_call: TRBJ1-6
v_call: TRBV14
cdr3_aa: CASSQTPGSPLHF
cdr3_nt: TGTGCCAGCAGCCAAACCCCAGGGTCACCCCTCCACTTT

d_call: -
cdr3_length: 14
clone_size: -
j_call: TRBJ1-2
v_call: TRBV7-8
cdr3_aa: CASKDPGENYGYTF
cdr3_nt: TGTGCCAGCAAGGATCCAGGGGAGAACTATGGCTACACCTTC

d_call: -
cdr3_length: 16
clone_size: -
j_call: TRBJ2-7
v_call: TRBV5-1
cdr3_aa: CASSRGSAGSSYEQYF
cdr3_nt: TGCGCCAGCAGCCGGGGGTCTGCAGGGTCCTCCTACGAGCAGTACTTC

d_call: TRBD2
cdr3_length: 16
clone_size: -
j_call: TRBJ2-2
v_call: TRBV6-6
cdr3_aa: CASSPSLAGGPGELFF
cdr3_nt: TGTGCCAGCAGTCCTTCCCTAGCGGGGGGGCCAGGGGAGCTGTTTTTT

d_call: -
cdr3_length: 14
clone_size: -
j_call: TRBJ2-7
v_call: TRBV7-2
cdr3_aa: CASREGGSTREQYF
cdr3_nt: TGTGCCAGCAGGGAGGGGGGGTCCACCCGCGAGCAGTACTTC

d_call: -
cdr3_length: 16
clone_size: once
j_call: TRBJ1-5
v_call: TRBV10-3
cdr3_aa: CAISESRTAVVQPQHF
cdr3_nt: TGTGCCATCAGTGAGTCCAGGACAGCGGTGGTTCAGCCCCAGCATTTT

d_call: TRBD1
cdr3_length: 13
clone_size: -
j_call: TRBJ2-3
v_call: TRBV29-1
cdr3_aa: CSVERQGKDTQYF
cdr3_nt: TGCAGCGTTGAGAGACAGGGGAAAGATACGCAGTATTTT

d_call: -
cdr3_length: 12
clone_size: -
j_call: TRBJ1-1
v_call: TRBV29-1
cdr3_aa: CSVSDRNTEAFF
cdr3_nt: TGCAGCGTTTCGGACAGGAACACTGAAGCTTTCTTT

d_call: -
cdr3_length: 12
clone_size: -
j_call: TRBJ1-2
v_call: TRBV15
cdr3_aa: CATSRSESGYTF
cdr3_nt: TGTGCCACCAGCAGATCCGAGAGTGGCTACACCTTC

d_call: TRBD2
cdr3_length: 17
clone_size: -
j_call: TRBJ2-1
v_call: TRBV18
cdr3_aa: CASSIGSRTSTANEQFF
cdr3_nt: TGTGCCAGCTCAATTGGTTCCCGGACTAGCACGGCTAATGAGCAGTTCTTC

d_call: -
cdr3_length: 15
clone_size: -
j_call: TRBJ2-1
v_call: TRBV6-4
cdr3_aa: CASSEQGGSYNEQFF
cdr3_nt: TGTGCCAGCAGTGAGCAAGGGGGCTCCTACAATGAGCAGTTCTTC

d_call: -
cdr3_length: 13
clone_size: -
j_call: TRBJ2-7
v_call: TRBV5-6
cdr3_aa: CASSWTVSYEQYF
cdr3_nt: TGTGCCAGCAGCTGGACAGTTTCCTACGAGCAGTACTTC

d_call: -
cdr3_length: 13
clone_size: -
j_call: TRBJ1-1
v_call: TRBV25-1
cdr3_aa: CASSQGLNTEAFF
cdr3_nt: TGTGCCAGCAGCCAGGGTTTGAACACTGAAGCTTTCTTT

d_call: -
cdr3_length: 14
clone_size: -
j_call: TRBJ2-7
v_call: TRBV7-9
cdr3_aa: CASSLGVDFYEQYF
cdr3_nt: TGTGCCAGCAGCTTAGGGGTGGACTTCTACGAGCAGTACTTC

d_call: -
cdr3_length: 12
clone_size: once
j_call: TRBJ2-5
v_call: TRBV2
cdr3_aa: CASGRGGETQYF
cdr3_nt: TGTGCCAGCGGTAGGGGAGGAGAGACCCAGTACTTC

d_call: -
cdr3_length: 15
clone_size: once
j_call: TRBJ2-5
v_call: TRBV6-1
cdr3_aa: CASRSGSSREETQYF
cdr3_nt: TGTGCCAGCAGATCCGGGTCCAGCCGCGAGGAGACCCAGTACTTC

d_call: TRBD1
cdr3_length: 15
clone_size: -
j_call: TRBJ1-1
v_call: TRBV29-1
cdr3_aa: CSVEDRTTGHTEAFF
cdr3_nt: TGCAGCGTTGAAGATCGAACGACAGGGCACACTGAAGCTTTCTTT

d_call: -
cdr3_length: 15
clone_size: -
j_call: TRBJ1-6
v_call: TRBV9
cdr3_aa: CASSAGQLFNSPLHF
cdr3_nt: TGTGCCAGCAGCGCAGGACAGTTGTTTAATTCACCCCTCCACTTT

d_call: -
cdr3_length: 14
clone_size: -
j_call: TRBJ2-5
v_call: TRBV25-1
cdr3_aa: CASSEYFSQETQYF
cdr3_nt: TGTGCCAGCAGTGAATACTTTAGCCAAGAGACCCAGTACTTC